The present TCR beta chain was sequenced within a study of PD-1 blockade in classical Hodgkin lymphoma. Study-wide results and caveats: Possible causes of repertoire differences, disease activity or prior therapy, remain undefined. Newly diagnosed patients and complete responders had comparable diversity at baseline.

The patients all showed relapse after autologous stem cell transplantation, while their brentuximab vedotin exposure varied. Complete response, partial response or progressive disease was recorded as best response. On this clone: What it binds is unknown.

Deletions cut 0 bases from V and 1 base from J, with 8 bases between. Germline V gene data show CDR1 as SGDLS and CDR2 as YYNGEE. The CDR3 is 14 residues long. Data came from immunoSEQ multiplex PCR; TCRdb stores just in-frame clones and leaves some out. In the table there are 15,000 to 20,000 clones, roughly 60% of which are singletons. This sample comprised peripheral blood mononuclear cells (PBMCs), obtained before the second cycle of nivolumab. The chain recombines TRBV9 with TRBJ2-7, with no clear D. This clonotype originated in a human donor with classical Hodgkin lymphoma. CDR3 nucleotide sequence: TGTGCCAGCAGCGTAGAAGGCACTTCCTACGAGCAGTACTTC. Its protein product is CASSVEGTSYEQYF.